The 27 T cell receptor beta chains below come from one sample, sequenced in a study of blood T cell repertoires in COVID-19. Only in-frame clones appear in the TCRdb table, and some are missing; sequencing was by immunoSEQ multiplex PCR. Of about 70,000 clones in the sample, over 80% were seen once. Sequencing input: peripheral blood. These receptors came from a man over 45 with active COVID-19.

The rearrangement uses TRBV19 and TRBJ1-5, with D uncertain. This CDR3 spans 17 amino acids. CDR1 LNHDA and CDR2 SQIVND come from the germline V gene (reference sequence). V lost 7 bases to trimming and J lost 0 bases, with 19 bases between them. The CDR3 here is CASTPRPAVDSNQPQHF. CDR3 DNA sequence: TGTGCCAGTACCCCCCGCCCCGCGGTAGATAGCAATCAGCCCCAGCATTTT.

The CDR3 is CASSLTPGGRNSPLHF. CDR3 coding DNA: TGTGCCAGCAGCTTAACCCCAGGGGGCAGGAATTCACCCCTCCACTTT. V gene TRBV7-3 combines with J gene TRBJ1-6, with 8 positions matching TRBD1. CDR3 length: 16 residues. Per the germline V gene, CDR1 is SGHTA and CDR2 is FQGTGA. V dropped 0 bases and J dropped 7; count of bases not matched to a gene: 5.

This clone has more than one count but fewer than ten. The gene calls are TRBV4-3 and TRBJ1-5; 7 bases fit TRBD1. The germline CDR1 and CDR2 sequences are LGHNA and YSLEER. There are 15 residues in the CDR3. V lost 4 bases and J lost 4; bases outside the gene matches: 7. This CDR3 is CASSPGIQGNQPQHF. In DNA form, the CDR3 reads TGCGCCAGCAGCCCAGGGATACAGGGGAATCAGCCCCAGCATTTT.

This chain uses TRBV9 with TRBJ1-1, with D maybe TRBD1 (5 bases). Trimming pared 4 bases from V and 3 bases from J, leaving 13 bases between. The CDR3 has 14 residues. Germline V gives CDR1 SGDLS, CDR2 YYNGEE. The CDR3 loop reads CASSPGGGYTEAFF. The CDR3 nucleotides are TGTGCCAGCAGCCCAGGCGGGGGATACACTGAAGCTTTCTTT.

This clone was detected a few times. V is TRBV19 and J is TRBJ2-4, with 12 bases aligning to TRBD2. The V gene's germline CDR1 is LNHDA and CDR2 SQIVND (reference sequence). V gave up 5 bases and J gave up 5 bases; unmatched junction bases: 13. The CDR3 is made up of 18 amino acids. CDR3 coding DNA: TGTGCCAGTAGTTCCGAGACTAGCGGGAGAGGTTCCCAAAACATTCAGTACTTC. This codes for CASSSETSGRGSQNIQYF.

V usage is TRBV5-4 and J usage is TRBJ2-3; D is ambiguous. The germline V gene has CDR1 SGHNT and CDR2 YYREEE (reference sequence). The CDR3 is 14 residues long. V was shortened by 0 bases and J by 2 bases, with 7 bases between the two germline ends. The CDR3 loop reads CASSLADITDTQYF. The CDR3 coding sequence is TGTGCCAGCAGCTTGGCTGACATCACAGATACGCAGTATTTT. Supplemented by reference TRBV5-4 and TRBJ2-3, the full variable domain reads ETGVTQSPTHLIKTRGQQVTLRCSSQSGHNTVSWYQQALGQGPQFIFQYYREEENGRGNFPPRFSGLQFPNYSSELNVNALELDDSALYLCASSLADITDTQYFGPGTRLTVL.

This sequence joins TRBV9 and TRBJ2-1; TRBD2 agrees at 10 bases. The CDR3 runs to 15 residues. CDR1 SGDLS and CDR2 YYNGEE come from the germline V gene. The V gene end was trimmed by 3 bases and the J gene end by 12 bases; junction bases not matched to a gene: 12. Here the CDR3 reads CASSEGLAGEKGQFF. The CDR3 DNA is TGTGCCAGCAGCGAGGGGCTAGCGGGAGAAAAGGGGCAGTTCTTC.

The chain is built from TRBV3-1 (or the pseudogene TRBV3-2) and TRBJ1-6; D gene ambiguous. CDR1 and CDR2 (germline): LGHDT, YNNKEL (reference sequence). Trimming pared 3 bases from V and 5 bases from J, leaving 17 bases between. There are 17 residues in the CDR3. This CDR3 reads CASSQRASQLNNSPLHF. In nucleotides, the CDR3 is TGTGCCAGCAGCCAGAGGGCCAGCCAATTAAATAATTCACCCCTCCACTTT.

The V call is TRBV4-2, the J call TRBJ2-1, with 10 positions matching TRBD1. CDR3 length: 17 residues. The germline gives CDR1 LGHNA, CDR2 YNFKEQ. The V gene end was trimmed by 0 bases and the J gene end by 7 bases; junction bases not matched to a gene: 9. The CDR3 DNA follows: TGTGCCAGCAGCCAAGAATCGGACAGGGGGGTTAAAAATGAGCAGTTCTTC. It encodes CASSQESDRGVKNEQFF.

The chain uses TRBV19 and TRBJ2-6; the D gene is possibly TRBD1 (6 bases). V shed 7 bases and J shed 1 base, with 8 bases lying between them. The CDR3 runs 14 residues. CDR1 is LNHDA, CDR2 SQIVND, per germline (reference sequence). CDR3 DNA sequence: TGTGCCAGTAAAACAGGGTCTGGGGCCAACGTCCTGACTTTC. Its translation is CASKTGSGANVLTF.

The chain combines TRBV19 with TRBJ2-2, with TRBD1 identical over 9 bases. The CDR3 runs 15 residues. The V and J ends lost 4 bases and 5 bases, in that order; junction bases with no gene match: 5. Per the germline V gene, CDR1 is LNHDA and CDR2 is SQIVND (reference sequence). CDR3 in amino acids: CASSTGQGGTGELFF. The CDR3 nucleotides are TGTGCCAGTAGTACGGGACAGGGTGGGACCGGGGAGCTGTTTTTT.

This chain uses TRBV28 with TRBJ2-7, with a tentative D call TRBD1 (6 bases). Per germline, CDR1 MDHEN and CDR2 SYDVKM. V was cut by 5 bases and J by 3 bases, with 14 bases left in between. The CDR3 contains 14 residues. This CDR3 is CASSIPGVGYEQYF. The CDR3, as DNA: TGTGCCAGCAGTATACCAGGGGTCGGCTACGAGCAGTACTTC.

The V gene is TRBV21-1, the J gene TRBJ1-5. TRBV21-1 is annotated as a pseudogene. The CDR3 runs 14 residues. DNA of the CDR3: TGTGCCAGCAACCGGGAAGTGGGCAATCAGCCCCAGCATTTT. Encoded protein: CASNREVGNQPQHF.

This chain uses TRBV7-9 with TRBJ2-1; 8 bases line up with TRBD1. This CDR3 region has 15 residues. The germline CDR1 and CDR2 sequences are SEHNR and FQNEAQ (reference sequence). The J segment lost 5 bases and the V segment lost 8 bases, leaving 11 bases of the junction unmatched. CDR3: CASGSGTGRNNEQFF. The CDR3 coding sequence is TGTGCCAGCGGCTCCGGGACAGGAAGAAACAATGAGCAGTTCTTC.

This chain uses TRBV2 with TRBJ2-1, with 8 positions matching TRBD2. This CDR3 region has 14 residues. After removal of 8 bases from V and 5 bases from J, the junction contained 8 bases not matched to a gene. Germline V gives CDR1 SNHLY, CDR2 FYNNEI. CDR3 nucleotide sequence: TGTGCCAGCGGTTACGGGAGGGTCAACAATGAGCAGTTCTTC. It specifies CASGYGRVNNEQFF.

The CDR3 sequence is CASSSTADTQYF. In DNA form, the CDR3 reads TGTGCCAGCAGCTCGACAGCAGATACGCAGTATTTT. The genes are TRBV7-9 and TRBJ2-3, with D perhaps matching TRBD1 (5 bases). This CDR3 is 12 amino acids long. CDR1 and CDR2 (germline): SEHNR, FQNEAQ (reference sequence). Trimming cost V 4 bases and J 4 bases, with 6 bases left between them.

The chain couples TRBV5-4 to TRBJ1-1; TRBD1 matches 7 bases. CDR3 size: 17 residues. With V trimmed by 4 bases and J by 1 base, 13 bases remained unmatched. Germline lookup yields CDR1 SGHNT and CDR2 YYREEE (reference sequence). The CDR3 is CASSRPDTTGWNTEAFF. The CDR3 bases are TGTGCCAGCAGCCGGCCAGATACGACAGGGTGGAACACTGAAGCTTTCTTT.

The chain combines TRBV5-5 with TRBJ1-4; no reliable D call. Trimming removed 0 bases from V and 0 bases from J, with 6 bases in between. CDR3 length: 15 residues. CDR1 is SGHKS, CDR2 YYEKEE, per germline (reference sequence). DNA for the CDR3: TGTGCCAGCAGCTTGGACAGCTCAACTAATGAAAAACTGTTTTTT. Encoded protein: CASSLDSSTNEKLFF. The entire variable domain, with the rest obtained from reference TRBV5-5 and TRBJ1-4, is as follows: DAGVTQSPTHLIKTRGQQVTLRCSPISGHKSVSWYQQVLGQGPQFIFQYYEKEERGRGNFPDRFSARQFPNYSSELNVNALLLGDSALYLCASSLDSSTNEKLFFGSGTQLSVL.

J is TRBJ2-4 and V is TRBV30; D is possibly TRBD2 (5 bases). The CDR3 runs 14 residues. CDR1 is GTSNPN, CDR2 SVGIG, per germline (reference sequence). Trimming took off 0 bases at V and 4 bases at J, with 10 bases between the two ends. The CDR3 here is CAWSVSGGKNIQYF. CDR3 nucleotides: TGTGCCTGGAGTGTAAGTGGCGGGAAAAACATTCAGTACTTC.

The gene calls are TRBV5-4 and TRBJ2-1; 11 nucleotides align to TRBD2. Germline V CDR1 and CDR2: SGHNT, YYREEE (reference sequence). CDR3 size: 15 residues. V dropped 5 bases and J dropped 5; count of bases not matched to a gene: 6. CDR3: CASRPGTSGHNEQFF. CDR3 in DNA: TGTGCCAGCAGACCCGGGACTAGCGGCCACAATGAGCAGTTCTTC.

The chain recombines TRBV27 with TRBJ1-1; D is ambiguous. The CDR3 has 13 residues. The germline V gene encodes CDR1 MNHEY and CDR2 SMNVEV (reference sequence). V was cut by 3 bases and J by 7 bases, with 12 bases left in between. The CDR3 DNA reads TGTGCCAGCAGTTTTACTGCGGCCGGTGAAGCTTTCTTT. Translating gives CASSFTAAGEAFF.

The chain joins TRBV5-4 to TRBJ2-2, with TRBD2 matching over 10 bases. Looked up from germline, CDR1 is SGHNT and CDR2 is YYREEE (reference sequence). The V gene end was trimmed by 2 bases and the J gene end by 4 bases; junction bases not matched to a gene: 5. The CDR3 is made up of 16 amino acids. The CDR3 sequence: CASSFGLAGVTGELFF. The DNA for the CDR3 is TGTGCCAGCAGCTTCGGGCTAGCGGGAGTCACCGGGGAGCTGTTTTTT.

The rearrangement joins TRBV28 to TRBJ2-7; 11 bases align to TRBD2. V shed 8 bases, J shed 1 base, and the junction held 4 bases outside the gene matches. Per germline, CDR1 MDHEN and CDR2 SYDVKM. The CDR3 spans 14 residues. The CDR3 DNA is TGTGCCAGCTCGCTAGCGGGAGGTTCCTACGAGCAGTACTTC. It encodes CASSLAGGSYEQYF. Full variable domain (missing parts from reference TRBV28 and TRBJ2-7): DVKVTQSSRYLVKRTGEKVFLECVQDMDHENMFWYRQDPGLGLRLIYFSYDVKMKEKGDIPEGYSVSREKKERFSLILESASTNQTSMYLCASSLAGGSYEQYFGPGTRLTVT.

The rearrangement links TRBV3-1 (or the pseudogene TRBV3-2) to TRBJ2-1, with 16 bases lining up with TRBD2. From germline, CDR1 is LGHDT and CDR2 YNNKEL (reference sequence). The V segment lost 0 bases and the J segment 16 bases; nucleotides outside the gene matches: 6. This CDR3 contains 15 residues. The DNA of the CDR3 is TGTGCCAGCAGCCAAGACGGGACTAGCGGGAGGGATCGATTCTTC. Its translation: CASSQDGTSGRDRFF.

This clone was picked up one time. This chain links TRBV6-6 with TRBJ1-1; D not certain. CDR1 and CDR2 from the germline V gene are MNHNY and SVGAGI (reference sequence). CDR3 length: 13 residues. Trimming pared 10 bases from V and 1 base from J, leaving 13 bases between. CDR3 sequence: CATLSRGNTEAFF. The CDR3 DNA sequence: TGTGCCACCCTCAGCCGGGGGAACACTGAAGCTTTCTTT.

The chain carries TRBV7-2 and TRBJ1-1; possible D gene TRBD1, 5 bases. Trimming pared 1 base from V and 0 bases from J, leaving 18 bases between. This CDR3 is 18 amino acids long. Germline assignment: CDR1 SGHTA and CDR2 FQGNSA. As DNA, the CDR3 is TGTGCCAGCAGCTTAGAGGGGCGTGGATACCTAATGAACACTGAAGCTTTCTTT. Protein: CASSLEGRGYLMNTEAFF.

This rearrangement joins TRBV6-2 or TRBV6-3 to TRBJ2-4; D perhaps matches TRBD2 (6 bases). Trimming pared 2 bases from V and 1 base from J, leaving 6 bases between. Germline CDR1 MNHEY, CDR2 SVGEGT. The CDR3 spans 14 residues. The CDR3 loop is CASSYAGAKNIQYF. In DNA, the CDR3 is TGTGCCAGCAGTTACGCGGGGGCCAAAAACATTCAGTACTTC.